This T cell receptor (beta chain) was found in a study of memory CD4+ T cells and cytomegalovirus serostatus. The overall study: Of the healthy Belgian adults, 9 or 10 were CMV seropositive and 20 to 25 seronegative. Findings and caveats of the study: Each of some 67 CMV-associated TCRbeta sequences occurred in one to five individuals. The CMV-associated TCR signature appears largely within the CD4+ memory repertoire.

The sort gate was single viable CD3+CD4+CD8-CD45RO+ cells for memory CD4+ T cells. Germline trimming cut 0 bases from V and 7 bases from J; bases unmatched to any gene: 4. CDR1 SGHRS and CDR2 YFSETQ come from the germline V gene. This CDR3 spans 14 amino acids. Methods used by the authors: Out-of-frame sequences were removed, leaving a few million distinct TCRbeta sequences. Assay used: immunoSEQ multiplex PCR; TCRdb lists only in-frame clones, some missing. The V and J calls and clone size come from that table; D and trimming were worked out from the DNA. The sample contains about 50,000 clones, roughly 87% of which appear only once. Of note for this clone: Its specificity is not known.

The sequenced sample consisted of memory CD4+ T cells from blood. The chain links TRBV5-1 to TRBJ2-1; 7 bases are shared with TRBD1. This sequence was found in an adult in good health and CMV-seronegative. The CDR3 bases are TGCGCCAGCAGCTTGGTGGGACAGCCGAATGAGCAGTTCTTC. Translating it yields CASSLVGQPNEQFF.